Reported below is one T cell receptor beta chain. Assay execution took place at the deep level. Tens of thousands of T cell genomes, or about 270 ng DNA, went into replicate PCRs of unsorted PBMC. TCRdb keeps only in-frame clones here, not all; method: immunoSEQ multiplex PCR. The table has about 490,000 clones, 70% to 80% seen once. Germline V gene lookup returns CDR1 MNHNS and CDR2 SASEGT. V gave up 6 bases and J gave up 4 bases, with 10 bases separating them. This CDR3 is built from 13 residues. This sample was included in a study of shared clonotypes between healthy human individuals. The receptor's source is a woman aged 40 to 55 in good health. Some clones in this sample may be carry-over from other donors' samples. V and J are TRBV6-1 and TRBJ1-5; D unclear. Material: PBMCs. CDR3 DNA: TGTGCCAGCAGGCACGACGGTAATCAGCCCCAGCATTTT. This codes for CASRHDGNQPQHF.